A single sample gave rise to the 9 T cell receptor beta chains below, sequenced in a study of blood T cells in healthy people across ages. Together with a sample-barcoded 5' primer, a J-beta primer mix was included in a second PCR lasting about 6 to 12 cycles. TCRdb redid the calling of the 5' RACE reads with MiXCR, one entry per CDR3 protein. The sample includes 1,500,000 or so distinct CDR3 sequences, 59% of them seen just once. The material sequenced was blood. The receptor source for this set is a man between 18 and 35 years old in good health.

This clonotype has only a few counts. The J gene is TRBJ2-5, the V gene TRBV7-2; D may be TRBD1 (6 bases). The ends were cut back, 5 bases at V and 5 bases at J, with 18 bases in the middle. This CDR3 region has 15 residues. Germline-derived CDR1 and CDR2 are SGHTA and FQGNSA. CDR3 amino acids: CASSRETGEQETQYF. DNA for the CDR3: TGTGCCAGCAGCCGTGAGACAGGAGAGCAGGAGACCCAGTACTTC.

The chain links TRBV27 to TRBJ2-7; TRBD2 matches at 9 bases. Germline V gives CDR1 MNHEY, CDR2 SMNVEV (reference sequence). J lost 0 bases, V lost 5 bases, and 8 bases had no gene match. The CDR3 consists of 16 residues. This CDR3 is CASSTLAGLYSYEQYF. The CDR3 nucleotides read TGTGCCAGCAGTACACTAGCGGGCCTTTACTCCTACGAGCAGTACTTC.

This clonotype was observed a few times. This chain links TRBV29-1 with TRBJ2-1; TRBD1 matches at 10 bases. J lost 6 bases, V lost 7 bases, and 9 bases had no gene match. The CDR3 extends over 14 amino acids. Germline-derived CDR1 and CDR2 are SQVTM and ANQGSEA. CDR3 in amino acids: CSAEGQGIPNEQFF. The DNA of the CDR3 is TGCAGCGCCGAGGGACAGGGGATCCCCAATGAGCAGTTCTTC.

This chain joins TRBV7-2 and TRBJ2-1, with a tentative D call TRBD1 (6 bases). Germline CDR1 reads SGHTA; CDR2 reads FQGNSA. V dropped 5 bases and J dropped 0 bases, with 11 bases sitting between them. The CDR3 covers 15 residues. The CDR3 nucleotides read TGTGCCAGCAGCGACAAACAGGGCTCCTACAATGAGCAGTTCTTC. This codes for CASSDKQGSYNEQFF.

This clonotype was observed a handful of times. This sequence joins TRBV4-1 and TRBJ1-1; D gene unclear. Germline assignment: CDR1 MGHRA and CDR2 YSYEKL. The germline V and J ends were trimmed by 6 bases and 0 bases, with 11 bases remaining between them. The CDR3 runs 14 residues. The CDR3 nucleotides read TGCGCCAGCAGTCTCGCCAGCATGAACACTGAAGCTTTCTTT. It yields the protein CASSLASMNTEAFF.

This clonotype was observed a few times. This chain joins TRBV7-9 and TRBJ2-1, with 9 bases matching TRBD2. V lost 5 bases, J lost 7 bases, and 15 bases stayed unmatched. The germline gives CDR1 SEHNR, CDR2 FQNEAQ (reference sequence). This CDR3 has 17 amino acids. The CDR3 loop is CASSPTLMAGGPNEQFF. Here the CDR3 DNA reads TGTGCCAGCAGCCCTACCCTAATGGCGGGGGGGCCGAATGAGCAGTTCTTC.

V gene TRBV27 combines with J gene TRBJ2-1, with D tentatively TRBD2 (6 bases). Germline V lookup: CDR1 MNHEY, CDR2 SMNVEV (reference sequence). Trimming shortened V by 5 bases and J by 4 bases, and 15 bases separated the two germline ends. This CDR3 has 15 residues. The DNA for the CDR3 is TGTGCCAGCAGTGGCGAGGCCCTAGCGTACAATGAGCAGTTCTTC. Protein: CASSGEALAYNEQFF.

This clonotype has more than one count but fewer than ten. This chain links TRBV4-2 with TRBJ2-6; no clear D. The CDR3 is 14 residues long. Trimming left V 4 bases short and J 2 bases short, with 6 bases between. Germline values: CDR1 LGHNA, CDR2 YNFKEQ. The CDR3 loop reads CASSPGPGANVLTF. CDR3 DNA: TGTGCCAGCAGCCCCGGGCCTGGGGCCAACGTCCTGACTTTC.

The rearrangement joins TRBV20-1 to TRBJ1-1; TRBD1 matches at 7 bases. After removal of 5 bases from V and 1 base from J, the junction contained 7 bases not matched to a gene. Germline CDR1 reads DFQATT; CDR2 reads SNEGSKA (reference sequence). The CDR3 is 14 amino acids. CDR3 nucleotide sequence: TGCAGTGCTGCCTCGGACAGGAGGAACACTGAAGCTTTCTTT. Protein sequence: CSAASDRRNTEAFF.